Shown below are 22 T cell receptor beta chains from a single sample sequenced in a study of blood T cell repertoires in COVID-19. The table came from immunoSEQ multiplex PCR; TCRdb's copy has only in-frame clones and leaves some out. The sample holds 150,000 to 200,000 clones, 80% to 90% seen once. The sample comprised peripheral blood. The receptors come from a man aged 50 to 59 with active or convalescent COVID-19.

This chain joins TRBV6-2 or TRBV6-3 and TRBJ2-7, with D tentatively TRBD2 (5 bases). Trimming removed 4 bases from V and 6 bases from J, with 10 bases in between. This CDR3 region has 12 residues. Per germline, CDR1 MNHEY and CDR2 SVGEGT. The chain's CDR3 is CASSSVSGEQYF. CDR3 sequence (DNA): TGTGCCAGCAGTTCAGTCAGCGGCGAGCAGTACTTC.

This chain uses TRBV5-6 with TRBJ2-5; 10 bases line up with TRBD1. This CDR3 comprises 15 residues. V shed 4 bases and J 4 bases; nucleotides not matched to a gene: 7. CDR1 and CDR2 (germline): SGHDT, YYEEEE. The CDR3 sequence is CASSGDRGRGETQYF. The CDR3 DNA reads TGTGCCAGCAGCGGGGACAGGGGCCGGGGAGAGACCCAGTACTTC.

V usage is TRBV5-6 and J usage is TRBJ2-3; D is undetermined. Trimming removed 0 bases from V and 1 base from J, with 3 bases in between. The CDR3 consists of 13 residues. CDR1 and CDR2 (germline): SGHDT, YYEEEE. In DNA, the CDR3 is TGTGCCAGCAGCTTGGCGGGCACAGATACGCAGTATTTT. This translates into CASSLAGTDTQYF.

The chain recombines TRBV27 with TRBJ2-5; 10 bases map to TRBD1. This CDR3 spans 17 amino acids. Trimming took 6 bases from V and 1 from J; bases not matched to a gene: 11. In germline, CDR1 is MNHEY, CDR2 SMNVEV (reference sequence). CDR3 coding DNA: TGTGCCAGCAGACCCGGGCGGGGACAGGGGCTCCAAGAGACCCAGTACTTC. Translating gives CASRPGRGQGLQETQYF.

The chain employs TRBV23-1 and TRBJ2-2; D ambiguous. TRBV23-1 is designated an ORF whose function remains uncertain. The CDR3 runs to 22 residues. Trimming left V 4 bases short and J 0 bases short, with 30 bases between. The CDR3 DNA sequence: TGCGCCAGCAGTCGACTCCTCCCGAGAATTCCCCTTGTTTGTGCGAACACCGGGGAGCTGTTTTTT. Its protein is CASSRLLPRIPLVCANTGELFF.

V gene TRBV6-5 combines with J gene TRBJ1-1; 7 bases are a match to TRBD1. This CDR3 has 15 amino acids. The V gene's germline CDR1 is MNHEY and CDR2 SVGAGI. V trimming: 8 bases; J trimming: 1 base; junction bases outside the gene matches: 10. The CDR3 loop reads CASFRGRRGNTEAFF. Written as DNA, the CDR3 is TGTGCCAGCTTTAGGGGGCGGAGGGGGAACACTGAAGCTTTCTTT.

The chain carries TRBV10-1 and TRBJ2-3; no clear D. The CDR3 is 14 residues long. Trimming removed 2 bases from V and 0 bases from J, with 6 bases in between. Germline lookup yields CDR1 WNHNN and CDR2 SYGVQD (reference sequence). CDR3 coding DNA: TGCGCCAGCAGTGAGCGAGTGAGCACAGATACGCAGTATTTT. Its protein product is CASSERVSTDTQYF.

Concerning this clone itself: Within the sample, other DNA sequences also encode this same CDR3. This chain's CDR3 is CASSLGQGNTEAFF. The DNA of the CDR3 is TGTGCCAGCAGCTTGGGACAGGGGAACACTGAAGCTTTCTTT. The rearrangement links TRBV7-3 to TRBJ1-1; TRBD1 aligns across 9 bases. With V trimmed by 3 bases and J by 1 base, 0 bases remained unmatched. CDR1 is SGHTA and CDR2 is FQGTGA in the germline V gene. The CDR3 has 14 amino acids. Drawing the rest from reference TRBV7-3 and TRBJ1-1, the complete variable domain is GAGVSQTPSNKVTEKGKYVELRCDPISGHTALYWYRQSLGQGPEFLIYFQGTGAADDSGLPNDRFFAVRPEGSVSTLKIQRTERGDSAVYLCASSLGQGNTEAFFGQGTRLTVV.

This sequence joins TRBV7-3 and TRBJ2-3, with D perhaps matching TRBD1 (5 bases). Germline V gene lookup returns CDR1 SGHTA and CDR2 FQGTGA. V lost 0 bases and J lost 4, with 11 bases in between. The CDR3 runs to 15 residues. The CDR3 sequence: CASSLTGARADTQYF. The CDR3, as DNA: TGTGCCAGCAGCTTAACTGGGGCCCGGGCAGATACGCAGTATTTT. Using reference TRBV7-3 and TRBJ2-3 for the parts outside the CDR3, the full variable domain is GAGVSQTPSNKVTEKGKYVELRCDPISGHTALYWYRQSLGQGPEFLIYFQGTGAADDSGLPNDRFFAVRPEGSVSTLKIQRTERGDSAVYLCASSLTGARADTQYFGPGTRLTVL.

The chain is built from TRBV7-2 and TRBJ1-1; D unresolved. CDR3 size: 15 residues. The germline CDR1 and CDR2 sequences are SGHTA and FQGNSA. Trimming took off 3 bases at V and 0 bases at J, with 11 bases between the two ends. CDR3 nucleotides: TGTGCCAGCAGCTTGACTAACGCGCTGAACACTGAAGCTTTCTTT. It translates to CASSLTNALNTEAFF. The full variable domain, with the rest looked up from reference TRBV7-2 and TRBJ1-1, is GAGVSQSPSNKVTEKGKDVELRCDPISGHTALYWYRQSLGQGLEFLIYFQGNSAPDKSGLPSDRFSAERTGGSVSTLTIQRTQQEDSAVYLCASSLTNALNTEAFFGQGTRLTVV.

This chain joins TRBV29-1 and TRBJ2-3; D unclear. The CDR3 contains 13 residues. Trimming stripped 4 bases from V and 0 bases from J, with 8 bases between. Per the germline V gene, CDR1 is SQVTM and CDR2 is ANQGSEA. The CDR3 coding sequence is TGCAGCGTTGGAGCGAGTAGCACAGATACGCAGTATTTT. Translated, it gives CSVGASSTDTQYF.

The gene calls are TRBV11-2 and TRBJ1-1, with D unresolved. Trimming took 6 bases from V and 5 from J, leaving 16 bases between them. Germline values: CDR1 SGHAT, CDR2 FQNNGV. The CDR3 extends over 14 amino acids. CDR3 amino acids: CASSQFPGRTEAFF. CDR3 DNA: TGTGCCAGCAGTCAATTCCCGGGGAGAACTGAAGCTTTCTTT.

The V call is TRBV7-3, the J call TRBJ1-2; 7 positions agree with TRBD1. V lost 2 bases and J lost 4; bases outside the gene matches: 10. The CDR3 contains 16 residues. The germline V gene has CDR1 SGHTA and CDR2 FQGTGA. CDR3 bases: TGTGCCAGCAGCTTAGTAGGGACAGAGTCCACCTATGGCTACACCTTC. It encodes CASSLVGTESTYGYTF.

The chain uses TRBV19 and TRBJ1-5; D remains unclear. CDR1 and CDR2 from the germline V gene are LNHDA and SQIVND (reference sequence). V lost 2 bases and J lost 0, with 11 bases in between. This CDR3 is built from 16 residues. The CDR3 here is CASSIKQLYSNQPQHF. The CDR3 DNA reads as TGTGCCAGTAGTATAAAACAGCTGTATAGCAATCAGCCCCAGCATTTT.

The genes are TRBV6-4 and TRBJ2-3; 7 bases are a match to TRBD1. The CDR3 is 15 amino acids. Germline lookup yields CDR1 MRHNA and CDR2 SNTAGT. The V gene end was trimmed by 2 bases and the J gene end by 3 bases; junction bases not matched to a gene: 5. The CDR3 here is CASSDPGTATDTQYF. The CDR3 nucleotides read TGTGCCAGCAGTGACCCAGGGACAGCAACAGATACGCAGTATTTT.

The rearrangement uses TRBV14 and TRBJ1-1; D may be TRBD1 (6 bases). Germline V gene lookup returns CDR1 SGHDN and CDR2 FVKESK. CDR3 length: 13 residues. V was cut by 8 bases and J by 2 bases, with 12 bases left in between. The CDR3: CASHQGLNTEAFF. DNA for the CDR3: TGTGCCAGCCACCAGGGGCTTAACACTGAAGCTTTCTTT.

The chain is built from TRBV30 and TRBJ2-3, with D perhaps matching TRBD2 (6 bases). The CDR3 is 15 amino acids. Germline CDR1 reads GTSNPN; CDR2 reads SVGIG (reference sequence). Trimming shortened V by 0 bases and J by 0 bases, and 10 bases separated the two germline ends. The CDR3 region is CAWSVPRGSTDTQYF. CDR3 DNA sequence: TGTGCCTGGAGTGTACCGCGGGGAAGCACAGATACGCAGTATTTT.

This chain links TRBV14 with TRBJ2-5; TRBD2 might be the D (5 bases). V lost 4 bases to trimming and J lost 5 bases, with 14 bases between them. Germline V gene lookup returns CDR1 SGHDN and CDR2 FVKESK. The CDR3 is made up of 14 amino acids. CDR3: CASSPGIPGETQYF. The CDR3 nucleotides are TGTGCCAGCAGCCCCGGGATCCCCGGCGAGACCCAGTACTTC.

In DNA form, the CDR3 reads TGTGCCAGCAGCTCAGGAGCCGGGGGACAGCCCCAGCATTTT. As protein: CASSSGAGGQPQHF. V is TRBV7-2 and J is TRBJ1-5; maybe TRBD1 (5 bases). Germline CDR1 and CDR2: SGHTA and FQGNSA. V lost 4 bases to trimming and J lost 7 bases, with 14 bases between them. The CDR3 is 14 residues long.

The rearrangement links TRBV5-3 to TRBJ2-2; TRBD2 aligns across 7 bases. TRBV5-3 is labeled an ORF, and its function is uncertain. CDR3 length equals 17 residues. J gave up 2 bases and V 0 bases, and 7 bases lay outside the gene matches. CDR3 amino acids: CARSLVCGGRNTGELFF. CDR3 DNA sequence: TGTGCCAGAAGCTTGGTCTGTGGCGGGAGAAACACCGGGGAGCTGTTTTTT.

The CDR3 here is CAISRDRKYADNQPQHF. The CDR3 bases are TGTGCCATTTCCCGGGACAGGAAGTATGCCGACAATCAGCCCCAGCATTTT. The chain couples TRBV21-1 to TRBJ1-5; TRBD1, the table's D call, was not compared with the DNA. TRBV21-1 is flagged as a pseudogene. The CDR3 runs to 17 residues.

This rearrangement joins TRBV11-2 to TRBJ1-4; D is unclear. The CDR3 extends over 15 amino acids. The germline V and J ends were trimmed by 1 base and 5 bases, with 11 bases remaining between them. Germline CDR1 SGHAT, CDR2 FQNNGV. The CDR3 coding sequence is TGTGCCAGCAGCTTAGGACACCTTGCGAATGAAAAACTGTTTTTT. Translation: CASSLGHLANEKLFF.